The clone carrying this T cell receptor beta chain has just a few counts. This entry belongs to a study of identical twins. The CDR3 has 12 amino acids. Germline loops: CDR1 ENHRY, CDR2 SYGVKD. The V and J ends lost 3 bases and 9 bases respectively, with 6 bases between them. TCRdb passed the 5' RACE reads through MiXCR, listing each CDR3 protein once. The data show some 440,000 distinct CDR3 sequences, approximately 24% seen once. A further study also used this sample, focusing on T cells expressing NK-cell markers. That paper states: Among eight sequenced donors, seven carried HCMV seropositivity while one was seronegative.

Specimen: CD4+ T cells sorted from blood. This sequence was found in a woman aged 18-30 years in good health. The V and J genes are TRBV10-3 and TRBJ1-6; the D is unclear. The CDR3 nucleotides are TGTGCCATCAGTGAAGGGTTTTCACCCCTCCACTTT. It translates to CAISEGFSPLHF.